This record covers a single T cell receptor beta chain. This specimen belongs to a study of CD8+ T cells in alopecia areata. The CDR3 is made up of 13 amino acids. Per germline, CDR1 GTSNPN and CDR2 SVGIG (reference sequence). V lost 2 bases and J 1 base, leaving 6 bases between the germline ends. It was cDNA, reverse transcribed from extracted RNA, that served as the sequencing template. Clones were sequenced by immunoSEQ multiplex PCR, and TCRdb holds only the in-frame ones, with some missing. Among approximately 180,000 clones listed, roughly 50% were seen once. The treatment denotes: oral pan-JAK inhibitor, 5-10 mg twice daily.

This chain connects TRBV30 to TRBJ1-5; the D is unclear. The material sequenced was CD4+ T cells sorted from blood, taken at approximately week 56, from a patient treated with tofacitinib. This sequence originates from a human donor with alopecia areata. CDR3 bases: TGTGCCTGGAGTATTGACAGCAATCAGCCCCAGCATTTT. Protein product: CAWSIDSNQPQHF.